This T cell receptor (beta chain) derives from a study of STAT5B mutations in CD4+ large granular lymphocyte leukemia. The protocol was immunoSEQ multiplex PCR, while the TCRdb copy is restricted to in-frame clones and leaves out a portion. Of around 21,000 clones in the sample, around three quarters were seen once. V was shortened by 5 bases and J by 2 bases, with 11 bases between the two germline ends. The CDR3 is made up of 14 amino acids. From germline, CDR1 is SGHTA and CDR2 FQGNSA. The source material was CD4+ T cells from blood buffy coats. The chain couples TRBV7-2 to TRBJ2-3, with unresolved D. The sequence was obtained from a human donor in good health. The CDR3 is CASSRPPLTDTQYF. CDR3 DNA: TGTGCCAGCAGCCGCCCCCCTCTCACAGATACGCAGTATTTT.